The present T cell receptor (beta chain) was sequenced within a study of cytomegalovirus exposure and HLA in healthy donors. General observations from the study: Earlier analysis looked at TCR beta V segments, and most were productive about 90% or about 30% of the time. In most subjects, TCR beta sequences reportedly gave accurate predictions of HLA-A and HLA-B alleles. The listing of about 150 TCR beta chains classed them as cytomegalovirus-associated.

V was shortened by 0 bases and J by 1 base, with 7 bases between the two germline ends. The CDR3 totals 14 residues. Germline-derived CDR1 and CDR2 are SGDLS and YYNGEE. Of note for this clone: The antigen remains undetermined.

PCR employed 60 Vbeta and 13 Jbeta primers. TCRdb's table, derived via immunoSEQ multiplex PCR, lists solely in-frame clones and lacks some. The data show fewer than 200,000 clones, 85% seen once. This chain uses TRBV9 with TRBJ1-1; perhaps TRBD1 as D (6 bases). The source is a man aged 25 to 40 in good health and CMV-seropositive. Material for sequencing was PBMCs. CDR3 loop: CASSVEGGNTEAFF. CDR3 nucleotide sequence: TGTGCCAGCAGCGTAGAAGGGGGGAACACTGAAGCTTTCTTT.